This entry is about one T cell receptor (beta chain). The CDR3 is made up of 16 amino acids. Looked up from germline, CDR1 is LGHNA and CDR2 is YSLEER. V was pared by 4 bases and J by 4 bases, with 16 bases between. This specimen comes from a study of T cell changes during pregnancy in multiple sclerosis. Assay: immunoSEQ multiplex PCR; the TCRdb copy retains only in-frame clones and omits some. The top ten clones hold around 2% of a sample with 85,000 to 90,000 clones, 80% to 95% of them seen once. Sequencing was performed on peripheral blood, taken in the first trimester of pregnancy. V is TRBV4-3 and J is TRBJ2-2; perhaps TRBD2 as D (7 bases). The TCR sequence derives from a female donor in good health, enrolled as a control in a pregnancy study. For the CDR3, the DNA is TGCGCCAGCAGCCTCTATAGGGGGGGGACCACCGGGGAGCTGTTTTTT. Protein: CASSLYRGGTTGELFF.